These T cell receptor beta chains were read from a single sample in a study of T cells after posttransplantation cyclophosphamide. This table comes from immunoSEQ multiplex PCR, and its TCRdb copy is limited to in-frame clones, with some not included. The profile covers around 50,000 clones, with around 94% appearing a single time and around 3% taken by the ten largest. Sequenced sample: PBMCs. The receptors originated from a woman in her fifties or sixties in good health and a related stem cell transplant donor. The CDR3 runs from the conserved cysteine through the conserved F or W. The order of the fields is J gene, V gene, D gene, clone size, CDR3 DNA, CDR3 protein. A D gene is named only where the DNA matches it firmly. Only part of the rows carry a size: once, few, many, or a class if the clone is expanded.

TRBJ2-7	TRBV29-1	NA	NA	TGCAGCGTTGAGCGGAGGGACGGGTACGAGCAGTACTTC	CSVERRDGYEQYF
TRBJ2-7	TRBV10-2	TRBD2	few	TGCGCCAGCAGGGGACTAGCGGGGGATTACGAGCAGTACTTC	CASRGLAGDYEQYF
TRBJ2-7	TRBV11-2	TRBD1	NA	TGTGCCAGCAGCTCACGGACAGGGATGACCTACGAGCAGTACTTC	CASSSRTGMTYEQYF
TRBJ2-7	TRBV20-1	NA	NA	TGCAGTGCAAGCGACAGGAACGAGCAGTACTTC	CSASDRNEQYF
TRBJ1-2	TRBV28	NA	NA	TGTGCCAGCAGTTTATCCAGGGCAAAAGGCTACACCTTC	CASSLSRAKGYTF
TRBJ2-3	TRBV7-9	TRBD2	once	TGTGCCAGCAGCATGAGGACTAGCGGGGGGGCAGATACGCAGTATTTT	CASSMRTSGGADTQYF
TRBJ1-3	TRBV27	TRBD1	NA	TGTGCCAGCAGGGCGGGACAGGCTGGAAACACCATATATTTT	CASRAGQAGNTIYF
TRBJ1-2	TRBV10-3	TRBD1	NA	TGTGCCATCAGAGAAACCGGGACAGGGGGCCCCACCTTC	CAIRETGTGGPTF
TRBJ2-2	TRBV10-1	TRBD1	NA	TGCGCCAGCAGTCAGGGACAGTACACCGGGGAGCTGTTTTTT	CASSQGQYTGELFF
TRBJ2-1	TRBV28	TRBD2	NA	TGTGCCAGCAGTTTCTGGCGGGAGGCTCGGGGCAATGAGCAGTTCTTC	CASSFWREARGNEQFF
TRBJ2-3	TRBV12-1	NA	NA	TGTGCCAGCAGCCCCTCGGGTGTTCAGGGGAGAGATACGCAGTATTTT	CASSPSGVQGRDTQYF
TRBJ2-3	TRBV2	TRBD2	NA	TGTGCCAGCACCCAAGCGGGGGGCGGTATAGATACGCAGTATTTT	CASTQAGGGIDTQYF
TRBJ1-2	TRBV5-1	TRBD1	NA	TGCGCCAGCAGCTGGGGACAGGGGGCCCTTTATGGCTACACCTTC	CASSWGQGALYGYTF
TRBJ2-7	TRBV4-1	NA	NA	TGCGCCAGCAGCCCGCGACAGGTCCCACCGGAGGAGCAGTACTTC	CASSPRQVPPEEQYF
TRBJ2-3	TRBV5-1	TRBD1	NA	TGCGCCAGCAGCGCGAGGACAGGGGAAACAGATACGCAGTATTTT	CASSARTGETDTQYF
TRBJ2-1	TRBV11-2	NA	NA	TGTGCCAGCAGCTCCCTGCGGGGGCGGAGGGAGCAGTTCTTC	CASSSLRGRREQFF
TRBJ2-3	TRBV11-2	NA	NA	TGTGCCAGCAGCTTAGATGGGGGGGGCACGCAGTATTTT	CASSLDGGGTQYF
TRBJ1-5	TRBV27	NA	NA	TGTGCCAGCAGGGGGGGAGGGACTCAGCCCCAGCATTTT	CASRGGGTQPQHF
TRBJ2-2	TRBV2	TRBD1	NA	TGTGCCAGCAGGGAAAGCAGGGGGAGCACCGGGGAGCTGTTTTTT	CASRESRGSTGELFF
TRBJ1-4	TRBV11-2	NA	NA	TGTGCCAGCAGCACCCACAGGGATGGGAAGGGGGGGTATGAAAAACTGTTTTTT	CASSTHRDGKGGYEKLFF
TRBJ2-7	TRBV6-1	NA	NA	TGTGCCAGCAGTGAAGCGACCGGGGTTGAGCAGTACTTC	CASSEATGVEQYF
TRBJ2-2	TRBV7-6	NA	NA	TGTGCCAGCAGCTTAGCGGGGGGAAACACCGGGGAGCTGTTTTTT	CASSLAGGNTGELFF
TRBJ2-6	TRBV19	TRBD2	NA	TGTGCCAGCAGGGGGGCTAGCGGGGGGGTCTCTGGGGCCAACGTCCTGACTTTC	CASRGASGGVSGANVLTF
TRBJ1-4	TRBV18	NA	NA	TGTGCCAGCTCACCACTAGGGGGAACTAATGAAAAACTGTTTTTT	CASSPLGGTNEKLFF
TRBJ2-2	TRBV5-6	TRBD2	NA	TGTGCCAGCAGCCTAGGCGGGGGTGGTACCGGGGAGCTGTTTTTT	CASSLGGGGTGELFF
TRBJ2-5	TRBV27	NA	NA	TGTGCCAGCAGCCCCTGGGGAGTAGAGACCCAGTACTTC	CASSPWGVETQYF
TRBJ2-7	TRBV7-9	NA	NA	TGTGCCAGCCGAGCAGGGGGGCAAGAGCAGTACTTC	CASRAGGQEQYF
TRBJ2-4	TRBV7-9	NA	once	TGTGCCAGCAGCTTCCCGGGGAGTCCGACCAAAAACATTCAGTACTTC	CASSFPGSPTKNIQYF
TRBJ2-5	TRBV5-4	NA	NA	TGTGCCAGCAGCTTGGTAGCAATCCAAGAGACCCAGTACTTC	CASSLVAIQETQYF
TRBJ2-7	TRBV13	NA	NA	TGTGCCAGCAGCTTAGGGGAGGGACCGGCCTACGAGCAGTACTTC	CASSLGEGPAYEQYF
TRBJ2-7	TRBV7-9	NA	NA	TGTGCCAGCAGCTCCCGCGAACGTCCCTACGAGCAGTACTTC	CASSSRERPYEQYF
TRBJ1-1	TRBV4-1	NA	NA	TGCGCCAGCAGCCAAGAACGGGGTCGGGGGACCGACACTGAAGCTTTCTTT	CASSQERGRGTDTEAFF
TRBJ1-2	TRBV18	NA	NA	TGTGCCAGCTCAAGAGCGGGGGCGCGAATTGATGGCTACACCTTC	CASSRAGARIDGYTF
TRBJ1-1	TRBV29-1	NA	NA	TGCAGCGTTGATTCCGGGAAAGCTTTCTTT	CSVDSGKAFF
TRBJ2-4	TRBV6-1	TRBD1	NA	TGTGCCAGCAGTGAAACAGGGGTAGCCAAAAACATTCAGTACTTC	CASSETGVAKNIQYF
TRBJ1-1	TRBV11-1	NA	NA	TGTGCCAGCAGCTTAGCGCAGGGGTTGAACACTGAAGCTTTCTTT	CASSLAQGLNTEAFF
TRBJ1-4	TRBV29-1	NA	NA	TGCAGCGGTCTAATACAGGGAGCTAATGAAAAACTGTTTTTT	CSGLIQGANEKLFF
TRBJ1-1	TRBV2	NA	NA	TGTGCCAGCAGTTTACAGGGTGGCGGCACTGAAGCTTTCTTT	CASSLQGGGTEAFF
TRBJ2-7	TRBV5-4	NA	NA	TGTGCCAGCAGCTTGGTCGGAGGAACCTACGAGCAGTACTTC	CASSLVGGTYEQYF
TRBJ2-3	TRBV10-3	TRBD1	NA	TGTGCCATCAGTGGCAGGGACAGGGACACAGATACGCAGTATTTT	CAISGRDRDTDTQYF
TRBJ1-5	TRBV4-1	NA	NA	TGCGCCAGCAGCCAAGATCGAGGGCACCCCAATCAGCCCCAGCATTTT	CASSQDRGHPNQPQHF
TRBJ2-2	TRBV5-1	TRBD1	NA	TGCGCCAGCAGCTTGCGGGACAGTAACACCGGGGAGCTGTTTTTT	CASSLRDSNTGELFF
TRBJ1-1	TRBV28	NA	NA	TGTGCCAGCAGTTCCCCCTTCGACATGGCAAACACTGAAGCTTTCTTT	CASSSPFDMANTEAFF
TRBJ2-7	TRBV9	NA	NA	TGTGCCAGCAGCGTTAGCCCACACGAAAGGTACGGGGCCTACGAGCAGTACTTC	CASSVSPHERYGAYEQYF
TRBJ2-7	TRBV7-2	TRBD2	NA	TGTGCCAGCAGCTTAGGTAGCGGGGGGTTTTACGAGCAGTACTTC	CASSLGSGGFYEQYF
TRBJ2-7	TRBV11-2	TRBD1	medium-sized	TGTGCCAGCAGCTTAGAAACGGGACAGTCGTACGAGCAGTACTTC	CASSLETGQSYEQYF